The 32 T cell receptor beta chains in this list originate from one sample, sequenced in a study of neoadjuvant anti-PD-1 for oral cavity cancer. Sequencing was performed with immunoSEQ multiplex PCR; in TCRdb, only in-frame clones are kept and a portion is missing. Of about 12,000 clones listed, over 70% are singletons. Sample time point: after neoadjuvant nivolumab, at surgical resection. The sequencing used PBMCs, collected after nivolumab (anti-PD-1) treatment. The receptors originated from a person aged 35-79 years with oral cavity squamous cell carcinoma.

The chain is built from TRBV5-8 and TRBJ1-3; D unresolved. CDR1 SGHTS and CDR2 YDEGEE come from the germline V gene. This CDR3 comprises 15 residues. V was trimmed by 1 base and J by 2 bases, leaving 10 bases between them. CDR3 DNA: TGTGCCAGCAGCTTGAACCGGCGGACTGGAAACACCATATATTTT. This codes for CASSLNRRTGNTIYF.

This rearrangement joins TRBV29-1 to TRBJ2-6; tentatively, D is TRBD1 or TRBD2 (5 bases each). Germline CDR1 reads SQVTM; CDR2 reads ANQGSEA. With 7 bases removed from V and 0 bases from J, the gap between germline ends came to 10 bases. This CDR3 is 14 amino acids long. CDR3 region: CSAGTSSGANVLTF. In DNA, the CDR3 is TGCAGCGCCGGGACGAGCTCTGGGGCCAACGTCCTGACTTTC.

The gene calls are TRBV6-4 and TRBJ2-3, with 7 bases aligning to TRBD2. J lost 0 bases, V lost 8 bases, and 2 bases had no gene match. The CDR3 consists of 13 residues. In germline, CDR1 is MRHNA, CDR2 SNTAGT. CDR3 bases: TGTGCCAGCTCGGGGGGTAGCACAGATACGCAGTATTTT. Amino acid sequence: CASSGGSTDTQYF.

V gene TRBV11-2 combines with J gene TRBJ2-3, with 7 bases identical to TRBD2. The CDR3 has 17 amino acids. After removal of 6 bases from V and 0 bases from J, the junction contained 12 bases not matched to a gene. Germline values: CDR1 SGHAT, CDR2 FQNNGV. CDR3 sequence (DNA): TGTGCCAGCAGGAAACCCGCGGCGGGGGAAAGCACAGATACGCAGTATTTT. Amino acids: CASRKPAAGESTDTQYF.

The V gene is TRBV30, the J gene TRBJ1-1; no definite D call. The germline V and J ends were trimmed by 3 bases and 0 bases, with 11 bases remaining between them. Germline V gives CDR1 GTSNPN, CDR2 SVGIG (reference sequence). The CDR3 spans 14 residues. The CDR3 DNA sequence: TGTGCCTGGAGGAGAGGTCCAGTGAACACTGAAGCTTTCTTT. Translating gives CAWRRGPVNTEAFF. The full variable domain, in which reference TRBV30 and TRBJ1-1 provide the parts outside the CDR3, is SQTIHQWPATLVQPVGSPLSLECTVEGTSNPNLYWYRQAAGRGLQLLFYSVGIGQISSEVPQNLSASRPQDRQFILSSKKLLLSDSGFYLCAWRRGPVNTEAFFGQGTRLTVV.

The chain couples TRBV11-2 to TRBJ2-5; TRBD2 is a possible D gene (6 bases). Trimming took off 4 bases at V and 5 bases at J, with 17 bases between the two ends. The CDR3 consists of 15 residues. Looked up from germline, CDR1 is SGHAT and CDR2 is FQNNGV. The CDR3 bases are TGTGCCAGCAGCTCCCGCCCCACTAGCATGGAGACCCAGTACTTC. It codes for CASSSRPTSMETQYF.

V is TRBV5-4 and J is TRBJ2-5, with 8 bases that match TRBD2. Unmatched junction bases numbered 2, after V lost 2 bases and J lost 5 bases. The CDR3 runs 13 residues. CDR1 and CDR2 from the germline V gene are SGHNT and YYREEE (reference sequence). CDR3 amino acids: CASSLPSGETQYF. DNA for the CDR3: TGTGCCAGCAGCTTACCTAGCGGGGAGACCCAGTACTTC.

The V gene is TRBV29-1, the J gene TRBJ2-5, with TRBD2 matching over 12 bases. With 3 bases clipped from V and 1 base from J, the junction kept 3 bases outside the gene matches. The CDR3 sequence is 15 residues long. Germline assignment: CDR1 SQVTM and CDR2 ANQGSEA. The CDR3: CSVESSGRAQETQYF. The CDR3 DNA reads TGCAGCGTTGAGTCTAGCGGGAGGGCCCAAGAGACCCAGTACTTC.

This clone turned up a few times. The genes are TRBV5-1 and TRBJ2-7; D may match TRBD1 or TRBD2 (5 bases each). V lost 4 bases and J lost 6, with 20 bases in between. The CDR3 spans 15 residues. Germline values: CDR1 SGHRS, CDR2 YFSETQ. The CDR3 DNA is TGCGCCAGCAGCCCCAATCCCGGGGCCTCCCTCGAGCAGTACTTC. This translates into CASSPNPGASLEQYF.

CDR3 residues: CASSLSGGSGELFF. The CDR3 bases are TGTGCCAGCAGCTTATCGGGCGGAAGTGGGGAGCTGTTTTTT. The rearrangement uses TRBV7-6 and TRBJ2-2; D unresolved. The CDR3 has 14 residues. The germline V and J ends were trimmed by 2 bases and 8 bases, with 12 bases remaining between them. Germline assignment: CDR1 SGHVS and CDR2 FNYEAQ. The entire variable domain, with the rest obtained from reference TRBV7-6 and TRBJ2-2, is as follows: GAGVSQSPRYKVTKRGQDVALRCDPISGHVSLYWYRQALGQGPEFLTYFNYEAQQDKSGLPNDRFSAERPEGSISTLTIQRTEQRDSAMYRCASSLSGGSGELFFGEGSRLTVL.

This chain links TRBV19 with TRBJ2-1; possibly TRBD2 for D (6 bases). The CDR3 contains 15 residues. Germline CDR1 is LNHDA and CDR2 is SQIVND (reference sequence). The V end lost 4 bases, the J end lost 7 bases, and 17 bases lay between the germline ends. CDR3 in amino acids: CASSTSASGSNEQFF. The CDR3 region has the DNA TGTGCCAGTAGTACTAGCGCGAGTGGGTCGAATGAGCAGTTCTTC.

This clone came up a few times. The chain employs TRBV7-3 and TRBJ2-3, with 10 positions matching TRBD2. The ends lost 2 bases at V and 3 bases at J; junction bases unmatched: 8. CDR3 length equals 17 residues. The germline CDR1 and CDR2 sequences are SGHTA and FQGTGA. This CDR3 reads CASSLSSGSVGTDTQYF. The CDR3 DNA is TGTGCCAGCAGCTTATCTAGCGGGAGCGTAGGAACAGATACGCAGTATTTT.

The chain links TRBV11-2 to TRBJ2-1; tentatively, D is TRBD1 or TRBD2 (5 bases each). Per germline, CDR1 SGHAT and CDR2 FQNNGV. V was clipped by 6 bases and J by 3 bases, with 12 bases between them. The CDR3 sequence is 14 residues long. The CDR3 coding sequence is TGTGCCAGCAGAGGAGGAAGGGGCTACAATGAGCAGTTCTTC. This encodes CASRGGRGYNEQFF. The complete variable domain, with remaining parts taken from reference TRBV11-2 and TRBJ2-1, reads EAGVAQSPRYKIIEKRQSVAFWCNPISGHATLYWYQQILGQGPKLLIQFQNNGVVDDSQLPKDRFSAERLKGVDSTLKIQPAKLEDSAVYLCASRGGRGYNEQFFGPGTRLTVL.

This chain uses TRBV11-1 with TRBJ2-7; 14 bases align to TRBD2. V gave up 4 bases and J gave up 3 bases; unmatched junction bases: 5. CDR1 SGHAT and CDR2 FQDESV come from the germline V gene (reference sequence). There are 16 residues in the CDR3. CDR3 nucleotide sequence: TGTGCCAGCAGCTCAGGGACTAGCGGGAGAATCTACGAGCAGTACTTC. Its protein is CASSSGTSGRIYEQYF.

The rearrangement uses TRBV5-8 and TRBJ1-5; no clear D. V shed 4 bases and J shed 4 bases, with 12 bases lying between them. CDR1 SGHTS and CDR2 YDEGEE come from the germline V gene. The CDR3 length is 14 residues. The CDR3 spells CASSRLRANQPQHF. Written as DNA, the CDR3 is TGTGCCAGCAGCCGTTTGAGGGCAAATCAGCCCCAGCATTTT.

The chain has TRBV19 and TRBJ1-4; D uncertain. From germline, CDR1 is LNHDA and CDR2 SQIVND (reference sequence). The germline V and J ends were trimmed by 0 bases and 12 bases, with 11 bases remaining between them. This CDR3 comprises 13 residues. The CDR3 sequence is CASSIDVVGQLFF. The CDR3 DNA follows: TGTGCCAGTAGTATAGACGTAGTCGGTCAACTGTTTTTT.

This clone appeared a single time. V is TRBV6-1 and J is TRBJ1-1; TRBD1 is a possible D gene (6 bases). Trimming took 11 bases from V and 2 from J, leaving 21 bases between them. Germline V lookup: CDR1 MNHNS, CDR2 SASEGT. The CDR3 extends over 15 amino acids. The CDR3 spells CAGGAGAGGNTEAFF. The CDR3 bases are TGTGCCGGGGGGGCAGGGGCCGGCGGAAACACTGAAGCTTTCTTT.

Judged by abundance, this clone is large. The J gene is TRBJ2-3, the V gene TRBV6-4, with TRBD2 as a possible D gene (5 bases). V gave up 3 bases and J gave up 0 bases, with 13 bases separating them. Germline-derived CDR1 and CDR2 are MRHNA and SNTAGT. The CDR3 consists of 16 residues. The CDR3 sequence is CASSEEAGSSTDTQYF. The CDR3 DNA follows: TGTGCCAGCAGTGAAGAGGCGGGCTCTAGCACAGATACGCAGTATTTT.

The chain combines TRBV2 with TRBJ1-2; no firm D call. The V end was cut by 4 bases, the J end by 1 base, with 7 bases between. This CDR3 is built from 13 residues. Germline CDR1 is SNHLY and CDR2 is FYNNEI. CDR3 residues: CASSVHNNYGYTF. In nucleotides, the CDR3 is TGTGCCAGCAGTGTACACAATAACTATGGCTACACCTTC.

This chain uses TRBV5-1 with TRBJ1-4, with 8 nucleotides matching TRBD1. After removal of 6 bases from V and 6 bases from J, the junction contained 10 bases not matched to a gene. Germline CDR1 and CDR2: SGHRS and YFSETQ. The CDR3 has 15 residues. The CDR3 loop reads CASTFGQGAYEKLFF. Here the CDR3 DNA reads TGCGCCAGCACCTTCGGTCAGGGGGCGTATGAAAAACTGTTTTTT.

J is TRBJ1-2 and V is TRBV7-9, with TRBD1 identical over 9 bases. The V gene's germline CDR1 is SEHNR and CDR2 FQNEAQ (reference sequence). CDR3 length: 14 residues. After removal of 4 bases from V and 7 bases from J, the junction contained 7 bases not matched to a gene. The CDR3: CASSSWTGVGGYTF. CDR3 sequence (DNA): TGTGCCAGCAGCTCCTGGACAGGGGTAGGTGGCTACACCTTC.

V is TRBV10-1 and J is TRBJ1-5; D ambiguous. CDR1 and CDR2 (germline): WNHNN, SYGVQD (reference sequence). The CDR3 consists of 10 residues. The V end was cut by 8 bases, the J end by 5 bases, with 4 bases between. CDR3 residues: CASLYQPQHF. DNA for the CDR3: TGCGCCAGCTTATATCAGCCCCAGCATTTT.

The chain is built from TRBV5-1 and TRBJ2-5; tentatively, D is TRBD1 or TRBD2 (6 bases each). The CDR3 has 15 amino acids. The germline V and J ends were trimmed by 0 bases and 4 bases, with 13 bases remaining between them. Germline V gene sequence: CDR1 SGHRS, CDR2 YFSETQ. The CDR3 sequence: CASSLAGGARETQYF. The CDR3 DNA follows: TGCGCCAGCAGCTTGGCCGGGGGCGCCAGAGAGACCCAGTACTTC.

The V gene is TRBV4-2, the J gene TRBJ2-3, with 7 bases that match TRBD1. Germline CDR1 and CDR2: LGHNA and YNFKEQ. V trimming: 0 bases; J trimming: 2 bases; junction bases outside the gene matches: 8. CDR3 length equals 17 residues. As DNA, the CDR3 is TGTGCCAGCAGCCAAGAAATACGGGACAGATACACAGATACGCAGTATTTT. It yields the protein CASSQEIRDRYTDTQYF.

This clone came up a few times. The chain is built from TRBV6-5 and TRBJ1-5; D unresolved. Trimming removed 5 bases from V and 7 bases from J, with 12 bases in between. The CDR3 has 13 residues. The germline CDR1 and CDR2 sequences are MNHEY and SVGAGI. The CDR3 DNA reads TGTGCCAGCAGTAATAGTTTGCTCCAGCCCCAGCATTTT. Encoded protein: CASSNSLLQPQHF.

This clone has just one count. V is TRBV15 and J is TRBJ2-7; perhaps TRBD1 as D (7 bases). CDR1 LNHNV and CDR2 YYDKDF come from the germline V gene (reference sequence). V lost 6 bases, J lost 5 bases, and 17 bases lay in between. This CDR3 has 14 amino acids. The DNA for the CDR3 is TGTGCCACCAGGAGGTCACAGGGGAGGAACGAGCAGTACTTC. Its protein product is CATRRSQGRNEQYF.

The table lists this clone with a count of one. The rearrangement links TRBV5-1 to TRBJ2-7; D unresolved. Germline V gives CDR1 SGHRS, CDR2 YFSETQ. Deletions cut 3 bases from V and 0 bases from J, with 22 bases between. The CDR3 is 18 amino acids. CDR3 in amino acids: CASSSLGNSGIPSYEQYF. The DNA for the CDR3 is TGCGCCAGCAGCTCCCTCGGCAACTCGGGTATCCCCTCCTACGAGCAGTACTTC.

This rearrangement joins TRBV30 to TRBJ2-1, with D maybe TRBD1 (5 bases). The CDR3 is 15 amino acids. V was cut by 2 bases and J by 5 bases, with 16 bases left in between. Germline CDR1 GTSNPN, CDR2 SVGIG (reference sequence). CDR3 residues: CAWSQGTGSDNEQFF. The CDR3 DNA sequence: TGTGCCTGGAGTCAGGGAACGGGTTCAGACAATGAGCAGTTCTTC.

The chain employs TRBV11-3 and TRBJ2-6, with D perhaps matching TRBD1 (6 bases). The CDR3 totals 16 residues. CDR1 SGHNT and CDR2 YENEEA come from the germline V gene. The V end was cut by 5 bases, the J end by 2 bases, with 13 bases between. DNA for the CDR3: TGTGCCAGCAGCCCAGGGACAATCCCTGGGGCCAACGTCCTGACTTTC. This translates into CASSPGTIPGANVLTF.

The V gene is TRBV7-2, the J gene TRBJ2-1; 7 nucleotides match TRBD2. The ends lost 1 base at V and 2 bases at J; junction bases unmatched: 5. CDR3 length: 16 amino acids. CDR1 and CDR2 (germline): SGHTA, FQGNSA. The CDR3 nucleotides read TGTGCCAGCAGCTTAGATAGCGGGCTCACCTACAATGAGCAGTTCTTC. It yields the protein CASSLDSGLTYNEQFF. Combining the CDR3 with reference TRBV7-2 and TRBJ2-1 gives the whole variable domain GAGVSQSPSNKVTEKGKDVELRCDPISGHTALYWYRQSLGQGLEFLIYFQGNSAPDKSGLPSDRFSAERTGGSVSTLTIQRTQQEDSAVYLCASSLDSGLTYNEQFFGPGTRLTVL.

This rearrangement joins TRBV6-5 to TRBJ2-1; D remains ambiguous. The germline gives CDR1 MNHEY, CDR2 SVGAGI. The CDR3 spans 15 residues. Trimming took off 0 bases at V and 0 bases at J, with 6 bases between the two ends. For the CDR3, the DNA is TGTGCCAGCAGTTACTCTCCCAGCTCCTACAATGAGCAGTTCTTC. Its translation is CASSYSPSSYNEQFF.

The chain combines TRBV6-1 with TRBJ1-1; 8 bases agree with TRBD1. The CDR3 contains 16 residues. CDR1 MNHNS and CDR2 SASEGT come from the germline V gene. The V gene end was trimmed by 4 bases and the J gene end by 4 bases; junction bases not matched to a gene: 11. The CDR3 sequence is CASSVRDRRLGTEAFF. In DNA, the CDR3 is TGTGCCAGCAGTGTACGGGACAGGCGGTTAGGCACTGAAGCTTTCTTT.